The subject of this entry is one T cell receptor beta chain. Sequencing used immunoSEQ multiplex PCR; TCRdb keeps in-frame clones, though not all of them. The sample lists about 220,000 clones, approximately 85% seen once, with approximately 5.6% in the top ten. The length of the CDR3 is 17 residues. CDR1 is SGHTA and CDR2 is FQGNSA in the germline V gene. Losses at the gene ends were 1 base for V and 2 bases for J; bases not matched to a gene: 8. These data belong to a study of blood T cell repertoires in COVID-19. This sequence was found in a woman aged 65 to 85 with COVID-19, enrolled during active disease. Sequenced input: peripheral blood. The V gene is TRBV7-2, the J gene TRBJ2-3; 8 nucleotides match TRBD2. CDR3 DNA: TGTGCCAGCAGCTTAGGGCATCTAGCGGGCTACACAGATACGCAGTATTTT. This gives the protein CASSLGHLAGYTDTQYF.